This T cell receptor beta chain was profiled in a study of cytomegalovirus exposure and HLA in healthy donors. Study summary: There were several hundred genotyped donors. Of these, 75% to 90% fell in the genetic ancestry cluster associated with self-reported Caucasian donors.

Findings and caveats of the study: 16,951 TCR beta sequences were associated with HLA alleles at 0.05 false discovery rate in a later analysis. It was assumed in the presence/absence analyses that sequencing depth was roughly uniform across donors.

The primer mix had 60 Vbeta and 13 Jbeta primers. Sequencing was performed with immunoSEQ multiplex PCR; in TCRdb, only in-frame clones are kept and a portion is missing. The sample has 100,000 or so clones, about four fifths seen once. This CDR3 is built from 15 residues. The germline gives CDR1 MNHNY, CDR2 SVGAGI (reference sequence). The V end lost 0 bases, the J end lost 4 bases, and 9 bases lay between the germline ends. In this sample, this clone turned up a few times. Its specificity is unknown. Healthy individuals who donated bone marrow served as the donors. The sequenced sample was PBMCs. The clonotype comes from a female donor in good health and CMV-seropositive. The rearrangement uses TRBV6-6 and TRBJ1-4, with D tentatively TRBD1 (5 bases). The CDR3 DNA sequence: TGTGCCAGCAGTTACTCGGGGCAGGGTAATGAAAAACTGTTTTTT. Translating gives CASSYSGQGNEKLFF.